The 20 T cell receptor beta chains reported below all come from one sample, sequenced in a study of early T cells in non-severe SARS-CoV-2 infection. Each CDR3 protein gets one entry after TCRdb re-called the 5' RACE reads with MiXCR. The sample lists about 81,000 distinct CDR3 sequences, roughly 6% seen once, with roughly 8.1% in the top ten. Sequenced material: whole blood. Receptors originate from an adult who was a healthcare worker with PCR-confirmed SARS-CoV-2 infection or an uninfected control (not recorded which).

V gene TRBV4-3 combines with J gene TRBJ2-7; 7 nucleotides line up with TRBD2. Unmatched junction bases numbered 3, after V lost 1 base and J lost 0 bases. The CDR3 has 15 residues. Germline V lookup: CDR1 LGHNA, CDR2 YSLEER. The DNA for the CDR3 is TGCGCCAGCAGCCAAGGGCTAGCGGCCTCCTACGAGCAGTACTTC. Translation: CASSQGLAASYEQYF.

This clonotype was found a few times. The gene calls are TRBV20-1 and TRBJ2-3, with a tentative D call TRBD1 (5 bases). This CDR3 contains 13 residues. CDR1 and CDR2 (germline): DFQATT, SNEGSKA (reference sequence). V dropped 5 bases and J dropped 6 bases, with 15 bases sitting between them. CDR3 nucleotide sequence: TGCAGTGCTCTCGCCTGGGGCAGTGATACGCAGTATTTT. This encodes CSALAWGSDTQYF.

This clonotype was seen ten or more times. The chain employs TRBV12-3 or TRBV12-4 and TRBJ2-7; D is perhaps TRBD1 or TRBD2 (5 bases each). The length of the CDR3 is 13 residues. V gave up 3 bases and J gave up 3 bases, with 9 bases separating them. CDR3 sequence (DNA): TGTGCCAGCAGTTTTCCAGGGAGCTACGAGCAGTACTTC. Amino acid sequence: CASSFPGSYEQYF.

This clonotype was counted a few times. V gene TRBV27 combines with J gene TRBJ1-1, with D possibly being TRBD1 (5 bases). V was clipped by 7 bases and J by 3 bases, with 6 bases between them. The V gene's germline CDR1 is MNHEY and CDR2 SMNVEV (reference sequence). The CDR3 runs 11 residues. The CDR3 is CASTGYTEAFF. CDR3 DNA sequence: TGTGCCAGCACAGGGTACACTGAAGCTTTCTTT.

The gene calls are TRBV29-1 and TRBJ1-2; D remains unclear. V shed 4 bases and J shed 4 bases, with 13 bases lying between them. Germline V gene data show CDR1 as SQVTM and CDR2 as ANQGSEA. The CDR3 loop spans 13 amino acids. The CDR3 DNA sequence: TGCAGCGTTGTATTCCGGGGAATCTATGGCTACACCTTC. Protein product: CSVVFRGIYGYTF.

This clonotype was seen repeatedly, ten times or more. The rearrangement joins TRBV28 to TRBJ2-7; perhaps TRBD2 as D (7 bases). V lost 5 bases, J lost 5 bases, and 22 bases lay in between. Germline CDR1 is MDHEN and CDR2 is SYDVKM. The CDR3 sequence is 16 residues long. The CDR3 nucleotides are TGTGCCAGCAGTGCCGCGGTAGCTCGGGGGGCGAACGAGCAGTACTTC. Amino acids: CASSAAVARGANEQYF.

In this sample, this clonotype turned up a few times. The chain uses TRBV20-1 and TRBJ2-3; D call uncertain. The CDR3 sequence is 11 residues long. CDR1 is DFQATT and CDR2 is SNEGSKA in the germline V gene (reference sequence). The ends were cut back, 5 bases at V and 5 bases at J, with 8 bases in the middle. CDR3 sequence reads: CSALVGDTQYF. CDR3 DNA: TGCAGTGCTTTAGTAGGAGATACGCAGTATTTT.

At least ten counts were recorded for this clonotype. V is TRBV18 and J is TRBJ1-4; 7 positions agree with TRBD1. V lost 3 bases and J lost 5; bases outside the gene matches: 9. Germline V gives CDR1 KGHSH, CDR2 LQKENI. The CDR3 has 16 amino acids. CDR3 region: CASSPSIRDRNEKLFF. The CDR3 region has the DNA TGTGCCAGCTCACCCTCAATTCGGGACAGAAATGAAAAACTGTTTTTT.

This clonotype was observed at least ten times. As DNA, the CDR3 is TGTGCCAGCAGCTTAAGGGGGACCGGGGAGCTGTTTTTT. This codes for CASSLRGTGELFF. The chain couples TRBV7-2 to TRBJ2-2; a weak D match, TRBD1 (6 bases). The V gene lost 2 bases and the J gene lost 5 bases, with 6 bases spanning the gap. The CDR3 loop spans 13 amino acids. Germline V lookup: CDR1 SGHTA, CDR2 FQGNSA.

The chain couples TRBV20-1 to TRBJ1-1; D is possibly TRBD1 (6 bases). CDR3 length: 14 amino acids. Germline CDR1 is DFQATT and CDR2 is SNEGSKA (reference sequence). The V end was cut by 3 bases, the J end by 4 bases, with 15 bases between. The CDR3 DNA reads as TGCAGTGCTAGTAAAGTACAGGGTCCCACTGAAGCTTTCTTT. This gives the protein CSASKVQGPTEAFF.

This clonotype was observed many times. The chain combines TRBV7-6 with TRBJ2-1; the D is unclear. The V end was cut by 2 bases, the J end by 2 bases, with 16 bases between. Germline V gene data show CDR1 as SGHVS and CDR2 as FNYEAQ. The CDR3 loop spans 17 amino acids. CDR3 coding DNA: TGTGCCAGCAGCTTAATGGCGGCGGCCCCCGCCTACAATGAGCAGTTCTTC. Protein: CASSLMAAAPAYNEQFF.

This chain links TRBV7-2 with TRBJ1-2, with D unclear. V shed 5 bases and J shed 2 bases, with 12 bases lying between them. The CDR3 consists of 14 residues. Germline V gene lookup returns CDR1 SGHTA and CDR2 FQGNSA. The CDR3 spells CASSTVGTNYGYTF. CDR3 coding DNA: TGTGCCAGCAGCACTGTAGGCACGAACTATGGCTACACCTTC.

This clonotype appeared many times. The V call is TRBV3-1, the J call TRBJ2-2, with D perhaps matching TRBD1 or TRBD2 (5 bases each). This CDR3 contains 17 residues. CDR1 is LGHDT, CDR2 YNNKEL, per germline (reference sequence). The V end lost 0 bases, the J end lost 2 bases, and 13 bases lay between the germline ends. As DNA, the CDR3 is TGTGCCAGCAGCCAAGATCGGGGACCCCTTAACACCGGGGAGCTGTTTTTT. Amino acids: CASSQDRGPLNTGELFF.

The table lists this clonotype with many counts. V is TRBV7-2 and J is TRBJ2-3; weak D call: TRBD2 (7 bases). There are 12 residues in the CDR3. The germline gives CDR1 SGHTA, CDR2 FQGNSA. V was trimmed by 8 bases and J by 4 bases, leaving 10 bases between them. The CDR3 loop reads CASLGGPDTQYF. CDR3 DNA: TGTGCCAGCTTGGGGGGGCCAGATACGCAGTATTTT.

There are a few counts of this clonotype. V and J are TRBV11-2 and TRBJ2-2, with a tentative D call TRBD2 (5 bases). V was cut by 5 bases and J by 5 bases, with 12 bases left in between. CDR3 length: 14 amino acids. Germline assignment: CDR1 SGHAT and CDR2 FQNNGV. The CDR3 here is CASSRGLGTGELFF. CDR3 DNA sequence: TGTGCCAGCAGCCGCGGGTTGGGTACCGGGGAGCTGTTTTTT.

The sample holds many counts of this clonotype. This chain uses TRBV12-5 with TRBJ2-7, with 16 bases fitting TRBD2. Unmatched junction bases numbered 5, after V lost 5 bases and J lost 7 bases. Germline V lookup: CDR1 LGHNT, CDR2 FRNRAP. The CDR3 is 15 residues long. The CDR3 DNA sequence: TGTGCTAGTGGTACCGGGACTAGCGGGAGGGGTGAGCAGTACTTC. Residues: CASGTGTSGRGEQYF.

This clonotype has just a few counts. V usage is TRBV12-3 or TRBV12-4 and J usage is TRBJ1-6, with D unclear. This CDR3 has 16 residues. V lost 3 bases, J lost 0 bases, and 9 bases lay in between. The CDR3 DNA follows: TGTGCCAGCAGTTTCGGGGTTAGCTCCTATAATTCACCCCTCCACTTT. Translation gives CASSFGVSSYNSPLHF.

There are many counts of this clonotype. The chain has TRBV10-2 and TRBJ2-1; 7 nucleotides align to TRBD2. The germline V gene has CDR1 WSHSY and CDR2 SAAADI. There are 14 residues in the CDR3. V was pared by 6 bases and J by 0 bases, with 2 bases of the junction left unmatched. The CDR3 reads CASRGGSSYNEQFF. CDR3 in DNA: TGCGCCAGCAGGGGCGGGAGCTCCTACAATGAGCAGTTCTTC.

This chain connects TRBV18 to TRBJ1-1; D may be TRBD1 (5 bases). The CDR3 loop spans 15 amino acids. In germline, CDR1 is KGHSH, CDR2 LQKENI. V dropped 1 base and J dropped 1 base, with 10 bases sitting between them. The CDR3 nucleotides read TGTGCCAGCTCACCACTTCCAGGGTGGAACACTGAAGCTTTCTTT. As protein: CASSPLPGWNTEAFF.

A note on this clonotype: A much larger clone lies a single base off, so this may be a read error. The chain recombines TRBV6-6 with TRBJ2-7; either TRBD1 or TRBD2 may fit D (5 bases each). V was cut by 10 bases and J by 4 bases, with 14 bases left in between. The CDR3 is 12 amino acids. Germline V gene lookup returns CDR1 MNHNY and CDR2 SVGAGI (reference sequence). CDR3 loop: CANSTGRYEQYF. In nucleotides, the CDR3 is TGTGCCAACAGCACGGGACGATACGAGCAGTACTTC.